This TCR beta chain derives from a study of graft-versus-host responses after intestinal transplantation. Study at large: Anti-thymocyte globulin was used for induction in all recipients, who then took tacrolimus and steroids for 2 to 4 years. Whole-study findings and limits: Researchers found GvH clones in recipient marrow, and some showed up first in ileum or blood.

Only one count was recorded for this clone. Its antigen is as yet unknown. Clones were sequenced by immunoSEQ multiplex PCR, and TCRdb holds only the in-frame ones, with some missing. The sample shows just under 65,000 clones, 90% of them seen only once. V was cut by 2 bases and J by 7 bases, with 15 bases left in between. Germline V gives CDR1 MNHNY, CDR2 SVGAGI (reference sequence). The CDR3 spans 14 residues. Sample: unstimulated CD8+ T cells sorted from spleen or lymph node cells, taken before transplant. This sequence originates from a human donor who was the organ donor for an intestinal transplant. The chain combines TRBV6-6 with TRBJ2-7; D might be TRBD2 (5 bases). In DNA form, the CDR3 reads TGTGCCAGCAGTTACGGAGTCGCCCCGGGGGAGCAGTACTTC. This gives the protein CASSYGVAPGEQYF.